This T cell receptor (beta chain) was sequenced in a study of T-cell memory formation after mild COVID-19 (TCRdb year 2021). A note on the overall study: TCR sequence clusters from the two donors were largely donor specific. The cohort was made up of two young adult volunteers, one female and one male, who were previously healthy. T-cell clones expanding and contracting after mild COVID-19 in two donors were tracked by longitudinal TCRalpha and TCRbeta repertoire sequencing. The paper's findings and limits, for the study overall: Contracting CD4+ clones were found mainly in CM and EM memory subsets, while CD8+ clones were enriched in EMRA. Some responding clones were detected in pre-infection memory, which suggested that pre-existing cross-reactive memory T cells had joined the SARS-CoV-2 response. Only a couple of mild cases were covered in the study, and larger cohorts including severe cases with pre-infection samples were considered necessary. Whether the second-wave clones peaking on day 37 were SARS-CoV-2 specific was not confirmed. Clones that contracted from day 15 to 85 showed balanced CD4/CD8 phenotypes, whereas a second wave of clones that expanded from day 15 to 37 leaned towards CD4+.

The sample was run on an Illumina NovaSeq 6000. cDNA libraries for TCRalpha and TCRbeta were prepared by 5'RACE using constant-segment primers, with sample barcodes and unique molecular identifiers added. RNA was extracted from every sample with Trizol reagent. Library amplification was performed in two PCR steps, and a second sample barcode and Illumina TruSeq adapters were introduced in the second step. Sequencing of libraries was performed on an Illumina NovaSeq with 2 x 150 bp paired-end reads. In the original analysis: Demultiplexing of reads and collapsing into UMI-guided consensus sequences were performed with migec v1.2.7. Using mixcr v2.1.11, UMI consensuses were aligned to TRA and TRB V and J templates and then assembled into clonotypes. Expanded or contracted clonotypes were those called significant by both edgeR and NoisET, with noise models trained on biological replicates. For edgeR calls, a false discovery rate-adjusted p below 0.01 and a log2 fold-change threshold of 1 were applied. As an exploratory analysis of dynamics, max-normalized trajectories of the 1000 most abundant clonotypes were examined by PCA with hierarchical clustering. Separately sequenced CD4+ and CD8+ repertoires were used to assign a CD4 or CD8 phenotype to each responding clone. TCRdb applied fastp at Q25 and MiXCR to the public reads, then kept only in-frame beta chains. Under each unique CDR3 protein, matching rows form one entry showing the most common genes and DNA. In this record, the V and J calls reflect TCRdb's handling and not the investigators' own analysis. The sample table records some 120,000 distinct CDR3 sequences; around 6.3% of these occur just once. The ten largest clones represent about 2.2% of the sample.

A few counts support this clonotype. No cognate antigen has been identified for it. One base away there is no much larger clone; base qualities are not given. CDR1 and CDR2, per the germline V gene (reference sequence), are DFQATT and SNEGSKA. The CDR3 goes from the cysteine to the phenylalanine over 16 residues. The kept DNA is CDR3 alone, 48 bases in frame from the first base. Trimming accounts for 7 bases at V and 5 bases at J, while the number of junction bases matched to no gene is 19. Ficoll-Paque density gradient centrifugation was used to isolate PBMCs. The specimen sequenced was PBMCs or a T cell subset sorted from them (not recorded which). The rearranged segments are TRBV20-1 and TRBJ2-7, and TRBD1 aligns with 8 junction nucleotides. The sequence derives from an adult woman who had mild COVID-19 (a few samples of this study predate the infection). The sample titles of this study are shuffled in the database, so cell type and time point are left out; the donor was told from shared clones. This receptor carries the CDR3 CSGIEGGTGRIHEQYF. The DNA reads TGCAGTGGCATAGAAGGCGGGACAGGCAGAATTCACGAGCAGTACTTC.